This T cell receptor beta chain was sequenced for a study of cytomegalovirus exposure and HLA in healthy donors (dated by TCRdb to the late 2010s). Context from the whole study: According to a later analysis, the roughly 120 validation repertoires were produced on the same platform as the 666 repertoires of the first cohort. The study aimed to test whether cataloging public T cell receptors could reveal signatures of past pathogen exposure. Along with the approximately 650-subject first cohort, a separate validation cohort of approximately 110 different subjects was used. To predict cytomegalovirus infection status, the study combined high-throughput TCR immunosequencing, statistical association of individual TCRs with disease status, and machine learning. Paper-wide results and their limitations: In vitro tests confirmed that three of the cytomegalovirus-associated TCR beta chains recognize cytomegalovirus antigens. Across donors, most TCR sequences were observed very rarely, whereas some public TCRs were present in many individuals. The authors suggested that the approach could potentially be extended to other disease states and immunological phenotypes. The classifier was reported to diagnose cytomegalovirus status with high specificity and sensitivity in both the original and validation cohorts. Of the cluster scores, about 94% were above 0 in a later analysis, which found that TCRs clustered in the first cohort also tended to co-occur in the 120 or so validation repertoires. In the study, approximately 150 TCR beta chains were listed as associated with cytomegalovirus. The validation cohort had no HLA typing available for a later analysis, so co-occurrence within that cohort was assessed over all 120 or so repertoires.

Receptors were amplified or captured by the immunoSEQ multiplex PCR assay. In the source study's methods: To diagnose cytomegalovirus status from the catalog of TCR beta chain sequences, a statistical classification framework was built. TCRdb took this table from immuneACCESS and kept in-frame rearrangements with V and J called. Such tables lack part of the clones; where checked against another copy, unresolved V genes explain under half of the gap, and the rest is unexplained. V and J calls and clone size come straight from that table; D and trimming were deduced from the DNA. Counted in this sample were 200,000 or so clones; 75% to 90% of them appeared once. Around 6.7% of the sample belongs to the ten largest clones. The junction shows trimming of 8 bases on V and 8 bases on J, plus 16 bases between the germline ends. The germline V gene gives CDR1 as MNHEY and CDR2 as SVGAGI. From the cysteine up to the phenylalanine, the CDR3 has a length of 12 residues. Solely the CDR3 DNA is kept, with 36 bases framed from the first base.

The donors belonged to the validation cohort of roughly 120 subjects, which was separate from the approximately 700-subject first cohort. Notes on this clone: It has no known antigen specificity. Base qualities are not provided; no much larger clone lies one nucleotide away.

The sequence came from a man younger than 35 in good health and CMV-seropositive. The sample was PBMCs. Recombination linked TRBV6-5 to TRBJ2-7; the D gene cannot be resolved reliably. The DNA is TGTGCCAGCGGTTGGGCTACAGACCAGCAGTACTTC. Its protein is CASGWATDQQYF.